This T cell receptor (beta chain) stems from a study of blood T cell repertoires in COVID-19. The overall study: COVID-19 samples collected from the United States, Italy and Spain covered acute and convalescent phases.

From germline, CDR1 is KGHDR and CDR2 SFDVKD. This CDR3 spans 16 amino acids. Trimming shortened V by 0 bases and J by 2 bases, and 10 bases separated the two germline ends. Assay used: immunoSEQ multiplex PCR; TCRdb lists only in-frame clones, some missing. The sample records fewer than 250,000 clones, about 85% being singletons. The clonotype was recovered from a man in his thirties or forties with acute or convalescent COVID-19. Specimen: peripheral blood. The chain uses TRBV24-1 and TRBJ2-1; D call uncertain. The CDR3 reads CATSDLQAKTYNEQFF. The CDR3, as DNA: TGTGCCACCAGTGATTTGCAGGCTAAGACCTACAATGAGCAGTTCTTC.